The 25 T cell receptor beta chains below were found in one sample sequenced in a study. Tregs were sorted as CD4+CD25+CD127-/low cells. TCRdb passed the 5' RACE reads through MiXCR, listing each CDR3 protein once. The sample consists of some 9,000 distinct CDR3 sequences, about half of them appearing once. The sequenced material came from Tregs sorted from a lymph node. The receptors stem from a female donor with breast cancer.

This clonotype was picked up a small number of times. The rearrangement joins TRBV20-1 to TRBJ1-2; possible D gene TRBD1, 6 bases. Germline V gene data show CDR1 as DFQATT and CDR2 as SNEGSKA (reference sequence). This CDR3 has 13 residues. Trimming took 5 bases from V and 0 from J, leaving 10 bases between them. The CDR3 nucleotides are TGCAGTGCTCGGGACACTTCTAACTATGGCTACACCTTC. This encodes CSARDTSNYGYTF.

This clonotype was seen only a few times. The CDR3 sequence: CASSQPRDVQGTPGEQYF. The CDR3 coding sequence is TGTGCCAGCAGTCAACCCAGGGATGTCCAGGGCACCCCTGGCGAGCAGTACTTC. The chain employs TRBV28 and TRBJ2-7; possible D gene TRBD1, 5 bases. Per germline, CDR1 MDHEN and CDR2 SYDVKM. V shed 5 bases and J shed 6 bases, with 29 bases lying between them. CDR3 size: 18 residues.

This clonotype was picked up a small number of times. The CDR3 loop is CASSQDEVMEQFF. For the CDR3, the DNA is TGCGCCAGCAGCCAAGATGAGGTTATGGAGCAGTTCTTC. The V call is TRBV4-1, the J call TRBJ2-1; the D is unclear. Per the germline V gene, CDR1 is MGHRA and CDR2 is YSYEKL. The V end lost 0 bases, the J end lost 10 bases, and 10 bases lay between the germline ends. The CDR3 is 13 amino acids.

The V gene is TRBV27, the J gene TRBJ1-2; D uncertain. This CDR3 is built from 14 residues. In germline, CDR1 is MNHEY, CDR2 SMNVEV (reference sequence). Trimming cost V 3 bases and J 4 bases, with 12 bases left between them. This CDR3 is CASSFVGPGYGYTF. The CDR3 DNA is TGTGCCAGCAGTTTTGTAGGGCCAGGCTATGGCTACACCTTC.

The J gene is TRBJ2-1, the V gene TRBV7-6; 9 bases line up with TRBD2. CDR1 and CDR2 (germline): SGHVS, FNYEAQ. After removal of 1 base from V and 8 bases from J, the junction contained 18 bases not matched to a gene. There are 19 residues in the CDR3. Here the CDR3 DNA reads TGTGCCAGCAGCTTAGATCCCCCCCCACTAGCGGGCCACTCAGATGAGCAGTTCTTC. This encodes CASSLDPPPLAGHSDEQFF.

This sequence joins TRBV2 and TRBJ1-5; D may be TRBD1 (6 bases). Germline CDR1 SNHLY, CDR2 FYNNEI. V lost 2 bases to trimming and J lost 2 bases, with 10 bases between them. CDR3 length equals 15 residues. CDR3 sequence reads: CASSELGGRNQPQHF. The CDR3 DNA reads TGTGCCAGCAGTGAATTGGGGGGCCGCAATCAGCCCCAGCATTTT. Filled out from reference TRBV2 and TRBJ1-5, the complete variable domain reads EPEVTQTPSHQVTQMGQEVILRCVPISNHLYFYWYRQILGQKVEFLVSFYNNEISEKSEIFDDQFSVERPDGSNFTLKIRSTKLEDSAMYFCASSELGGRNQPQHFGDGTRLSIL.

The genes are TRBV6-6 and TRBJ2-5, with D perhaps given as TRBD1 or TRBD2 (5 bases each). Trimming shortened V by 6 bases and J by 10 bases, and 27 bases separated the two germline ends. The CDR3 is 16 residues long. Looked up from germline, CDR1 is MNHNY and CDR2 is SVGAGI (reference sequence). The CDR3, as DNA: TGTGCCAGCAGAGACGACGGGACCTCACAACCCTGGGGCCAGTACTTC. This sequence encodes CASRDDGTSQPWGQYF.

The rearrangement joins TRBV20-1 to TRBJ2-1; 14 nucleotides line up with TRBD2. V shed 0 bases, J shed 5 bases, and the junction held 9 bases outside the gene matches. Germline CDR1 reads DFQATT; CDR2 reads SNEGSKA (reference sequence). The CDR3 totals 18 residues. Here the CDR3 reads CSARDFGTSGSMNNEQFF. CDR3 bases: TGCAGTGCTAGAGATTTTGGGACTAGCGGGAGTATGAACAATGAGCAGTTCTTC.

The chain employs TRBV4-1 and TRBJ2-7; D gene ambiguous. The ends were cut back, 1 base at V and 3 bases at J, with 4 bases in the middle. Germline V gene data show CDR1 as MGHRA and CDR2 as YSYEKL. The CDR3 totals 12 residues. The CDR3 loop is CASSQVGYEQYF. CDR3 nucleotides: TGCGCCAGCAGCCAAGTTGGCTACGAGCAGTACTTC.

Only a few counts were recorded for this clonotype. J is TRBJ2-3 and V is TRBV20-1; D not certain. V was pared by 0 bases and J by 0 bases, with 10 bases between. CDR1 and CDR2 (germline): DFQATT, SNEGSKA (reference sequence). The CDR3 covers 15 residues. The DNA for the CDR3 is TGCAGTGCTAGAGATATGGCCGTGAGCACAGATACGCAGTATTTT. Protein: CSARDMAVSTDTQYF.

This chain joins TRBV27 and TRBJ2-3, with D tentatively TRBD1 (6 bases). Trimming left V 0 bases short and J 2 bases short, with 15 bases between. The CDR3 totals 17 residues. Germline-derived CDR1 and CDR2 are MNHEY and SMNVEV (reference sequence). CDR3 bases: TGTGCCAGCAGTTTATCTCCGGGACATACGATCACAGATACGCAGTATTTT. This gives the protein CASSLSPGHTITDTQYF.

This clonotype is medium-sized. V is TRBV20-1 and J is TRBJ2-7; D perhaps matches TRBD2 (5 bases). Trimming left V 0 bases short and J 3 bases short, with 9 bases between. This CDR3 is 13 amino acids long. Germline CDR1 and CDR2: DFQATT and SNEGSKA (reference sequence). DNA of the CDR3: TGCAGTGCTAGAGATCTGGCGGGCTACGAGCAGTACTTC. It yields the protein CSARDLAGYEQYF.

The chain combines TRBV7-9 with TRBJ1-5, with TRBD1 identical over 11 bases. This CDR3 has 15 residues. After removal of 4 bases from V and 4 bases from J, the junction contained 3 bases not matched to a gene. The germline V gene encodes CDR1 SEHNR and CDR2 FQNEAQ (reference sequence). The chain's CDR3 is CASSSGTGGNQPQHF. DNA for the CDR3: TGTGCCAGCAGCTCCGGGACAGGGGGTAATCAGCCCCAGCATTTT.

The chain recombines TRBV12-3 or TRBV12-4 with TRBJ2-1; TRBD2 is a possible D gene (6 bases). The CDR3 loop spans 12 amino acids. Trimming took 3 bases from V and 10 from J, leaving 10 bases between them. This CDR3 reads CASSFGGLEQFF. In DNA, the CDR3 is TGTGCCAGCAGTTTCGGAGGGTTAGAGCAGTTCTTC.

The V and J genes are TRBV28 and TRBJ2-1; 7 nucleotides agree with TRBD1. The CDR3 runs to 15 residues. Germline trimming cut 5 bases from V and 8 bases from J; bases unmatched to any gene: 12. The V gene's germline CDR1 is MDHEN and CDR2 SYDVKM. CDR3 bases: TGTGCCAGCAGTCCCTCCTCGGACAGGTTCGATGAGCAGTTCTTC. Amino acid sequence: CASSPSSDRFDEQFF.

The V gene is TRBV12-3 or TRBV12-4, the J gene TRBJ1-2; TRBD1 is a possible D gene (5 bases). The CDR3 covers 12 residues. With 2 bases removed from V and 6 bases from J, the gap between germline ends came to 7 bases. The DNA for the CDR3 is TGTGCCAGCAGTTTACCAGGGAATGGCTACACCTTC. Its protein is CASSLPGNGYTF.

V and J are TRBV4-1 and TRBJ2-3; 8 bases are shared with TRBD2. There are 14 residues in the CDR3. In germline, CDR1 is MGHRA, CDR2 YSYEKL. V lost 4 bases, J lost 4 bases, and 4 bases stayed unmatched. The CDR3 nucleotides are TGCGCCAGCAGCCCGGCGACTAGCGCAGATACGCAGTATTTT. Protein product: CASSPATSADTQYF.

To note about this clonotype: Germline and junction disagree at one end, which may indicate a read error. The chain is built from TRBV6-6 and TRBJ1-4; D gene unclear. Per germline, CDR1 MNHNY and CDR2 SVGAGI (reference sequence). This CDR3 is 19 amino acids long. The CDR3 region is CASSYSLQRAGVTNEKLSF. The CDR3 DNA sequence: TGTGCCAGCAGTTACTCCCTTCAGAGGGCCGGGGTAACTAATGAAAAACTGTCTTTT.

V and J are TRBV6-5 and TRBJ1-1, with D unresolved. The CDR3 is 12 residues long. Germline CDR1 reads MNHEY; CDR2 reads SVGAGI. Trimming removed 6 bases from V and 0 bases from J, with 5 bases in between. The CDR3 DNA follows: TGTGCCAGCAGAAAACTGAACACTGAAGCTTTCTTT. The encoded protein is CASRKLNTEAFF.

The chain is built from TRBV10-3 and TRBJ1-1, with 7 bases identical to TRBD1. Germline values: CDR1 ENHRY, CDR2 SYGVKD. The J segment lost 2 bases and the V segment lost 4 bases, leaving 13 bases of the junction unmatched. The CDR3 consists of 17 residues. The CDR3: CAISGWDSPDDNTEAFF. The CDR3, as DNA: TGTGCCATCAGTGGATGGGACAGTCCCGACGATAACACTGAAGCTTTCTTT.

This clonotype has just a few counts. This chain links TRBV20-1 with TRBJ2-7; 9 bases fit TRBD2. Trimming at V came to 0 bases and at J to 4 bases, leaving 10 bases not matched to a gene. CDR3 length equals 16 residues. Germline CDR1 and CDR2: DFQATT and SNEGSKA (reference sequence). CDR3: CSARDLGGRVLYEQYF. CDR3 DNA: TGCAGTGCTAGAGATCTGGGCGGGAGGGTATTATACGAGCAGTACTTC.

The rearrangement uses TRBV5-1 and TRBJ2-2; the D call may be TRBD1 or TRBD2 (5 bases each). Looked up from germline, CDR1 is SGHRS and CDR2 is YFSETQ. The CDR3 has 20 residues. V was pared by 4 bases and J by 2 bases, with 27 bases between. As DNA, the CDR3 is TGCGCCAGCAGCATCCCCGGGACCCCGGGGCACGGGGTCAACACCGGGGAGCTGTTTTTT. It translates to CASSIPGTPGHGVNTGELFF.

This clonotype was observed a few times. The V call is TRBV7-6, the J call TRBJ2-7; TRBD2 aligns across 9 bases. From germline, CDR1 is SGHVS and CDR2 FNYEAQ. The junction had 7 bases not matched to a gene; V was cut back by 5 bases and J by 2 bases. The CDR3 has 15 amino acids. The CDR3 DNA sequence: TGTGCCAGCAGCCAGCAGGCTAGCGGGACCTACGAGCAGTACTTC. It yields the protein CASSQQASGTYEQYF.

This clonotype was seen only a few times. The CDR3 DNA reads TGTGCCAGCAGCTTGATTGGGGCTGGCTACACCTTC. Amino acids: CASSLIGAGYTF. The genes are TRBV5-6 and TRBJ1-2; D possibly corresponds to TRBD1 (5 bases). CDR1 and CDR2 from the germline V gene are SGHDT and YYEEEE. V lost 1 base and J lost 7, with 8 bases in between. The CDR3 totals 12 residues.

This clonotype appeared a single time. One junction end disagrees with the germline gene, perhaps due to a read error. This sequence joins TRBV4-1 and TRBJ1-6; D remains unclear. Germline V gene lookup returns CDR1 MGHRA and CDR2 YSYEKL. This CDR3 contains 16 residues. The CDR3 nucleotides are TGCGCCGGCAGCCAAGTAAACCCGACGATTGGTCCACCCCTCCACTTT. Its protein is CAGSQVNPTIGPPLHF.